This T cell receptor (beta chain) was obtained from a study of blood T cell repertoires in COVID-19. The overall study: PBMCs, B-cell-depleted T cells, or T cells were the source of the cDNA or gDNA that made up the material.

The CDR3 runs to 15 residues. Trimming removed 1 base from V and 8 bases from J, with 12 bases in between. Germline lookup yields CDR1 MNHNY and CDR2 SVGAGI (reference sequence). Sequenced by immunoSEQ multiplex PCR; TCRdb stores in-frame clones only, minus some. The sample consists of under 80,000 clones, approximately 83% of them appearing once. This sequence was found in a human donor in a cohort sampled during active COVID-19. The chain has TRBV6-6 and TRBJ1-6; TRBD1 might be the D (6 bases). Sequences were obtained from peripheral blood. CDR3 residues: CASSYLTGSDSPLHF. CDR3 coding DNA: TGTGCCAGCAGTTACTTAACAGGGTCGGATTCACCCCTCCACTTT.